A single sample is the source of the 2 T cell receptor beta chains below, sequenced in a study of a mutant IDH1 vaccine in newly diagnosed glioma. The time point was: week 23, last vaccination. The investigators gave 300 ug of mutant IDH1 20-mer peptide in each vaccine dose, together with topical imiquimod. Their target antigens are unknown. Only in-frame clones appear in the TCRdb table, and some are missing; sequencing was by immunoSEQ multiplex PCR. This sample yields tens of thousands of clones, of which around 76% are seen a single time; about 5% belongs to the top ten. The sample here was PBMCs, taken from a glioma patient whose treatment included an IDH1 peptide vaccine. The source is a man aged 50-60 years with glioma.

The chain combines TRBV6-1 with TRBJ1-1; no reliable D call. The CDR3 length is 13 residues. The germline CDR1 and CDR2 sequences are MNHNS and SASEGT. Trimming took off 6 bases at V and 6 bases at J, with 14 bases between the two ends. CDR3 region: CASSPLQGAEAFF. In DNA form, the CDR3 reads TGTGCCAGCAGCCCCCTGCAAGGAGCTGAAGCTTTCTTT.

The V gene is TRBV2, the J gene TRBJ1-5; 11 positions agree with TRBD1. The J segment lost 6 bases and the V segment lost 7 bases, leaving 5 bases of the junction unmatched. Germline CDR1 and CDR2: SNHLY and FYNNEI. CDR3 size: 14 residues. The CDR3 sequence: CASNGQGAGQPQHF. CDR3 DNA: TGTGCCAGCAACGGACAGGGGGCCGGTCAGCCCCAGCATTTT. The full variable domain, in which reference TRBV2 and TRBJ1-5 provide the parts outside the CDR3, is EPEVTQTPSHQVTQMGQEVILRCVPISNHLYFYWYRQILGQKVEFLVSFYNNEISEKSEIFDDQFSVERPDGSNFTLKIRSTKLEDSAMYFCASNGQGAGQPQHFGDGTRLSIL.